These 28 T cell receptor beta chains share one sample of origin, sequenced in a study of shared clonotypes between healthy human individuals (dated by TCRdb to about 2020). CD8 naive samples were CD45RO-negative cells positively selected for CCR7, giving a CD45RA+CCR7+ population that excluded TemRA cells. The library relied on the immunoSEQ multiplex PCR assay. Held by TCRdb, this immuneACCESS table contains in-frame sequences only and omits some clones. Under half of the omission traces to an unresolved V gene where checked; the cause of the rest is unknown. The sample has about 2 million clones on record, about 94% of them singletons. The top ten clones comprise 0.95% to 1.5% of the sample. Material for sequencing was naive CD8+ T cells sorted from blood. The cell subset or site label, as the study defines it: CD45RA+CCR7+. These receptors all come from a man younger than 30 in good health.

This clone was counted once. This sample also contains other DNA sequences that code for the same CDR3. The genes are TRBV6-6 and TRBJ2-1, with no clear D. This CDR3 spans 13 amino acids. V was pared by 0 bases and J by 3 bases, with 3 bases between. CDR1 is MNHNY, CDR2 SVGAGI, per germline (reference sequence). This CDR3 reads CASSYSSYNEQFF. CDR3 in DNA: TGTGCCAGCAGTTACTCCAGCTACAATGAGCAGTTCTTC.

This chain joins TRBV7-9 and TRBJ2-5; TRBD2 might be the D (5 bases). The CDR3 extends over 16 amino acids. V was trimmed by 2 bases and J by 2 bases, leaving 15 bases between them. Germline assignment: CDR1 SEHNR and CDR2 FQNEAQ (reference sequence). The CDR3: CASSLSGYSGQETQYF. As DNA, the CDR3 is TGTGCCAGCAGCTTATCGGGTTACAGCGGACAAGAGACCCAGTACTTC.

V usage is TRBV19 and J usage is TRBJ1-2, with D unclear. The ends were cut back, 5 bases at V and 8 bases at J, with 9 bases in the middle. The CDR3 extends over 11 amino acids. Germline CDR1 reads LNHDA; CDR2 reads SQIVND (reference sequence). This chain's CDR3 is CASSWRLGYTF. CDR3 bases: TGTGCCAGTAGTTGGCGGTTGGGCTACACCTTC.

The V gene is TRBV19, the J gene TRBJ1-1, with 7 bases identical to TRBD1. The germline gives CDR1 LNHDA, CDR2 SQIVND (reference sequence). Trimming at V came to 7 bases and at J to 6 bases, leaving 8 bases not matched to a gene. This CDR3 contains 13 residues. The CDR3: CASTEQGLAEAFF. The CDR3 region has the DNA TGTGCCAGTACGGAACAGGGGTTGGCTGAAGCTTTCTTT.

V usage is TRBV29-1 and J usage is TRBJ2-1; TRBD2 matches 7 bases. Losses at the gene ends were 0 bases for V and 3 bases for J; bases not matched to a gene: 8. CDR1 and CDR2 (germline): SQVTM, ANQGSEA. CDR3 length equals 16 residues. The CDR3 region has the DNA TGCAGCGTTGAAGATCTGGGCGGGAGCGGCTACAATGAGCAGTTCTTC. Translating it yields CSVEDLGGSGYNEQFF.

This chain connects TRBV7-9 to TRBJ2-3, with 12 nucleotides matching TRBD2. This CDR3 is 17 amino acids long. V shed 3 bases, J shed 0 bases, and the junction held 4 bases outside the gene matches. From germline, CDR1 is SEHNR and CDR2 FQNEAQ (reference sequence). This CDR3 is CASSFLAGGSSTDTQYF. CDR3 coding DNA: TGTGCCAGCAGCTTCCTAGCGGGGGGGTCTAGCACAGATACGCAGTATTTT.

The chain has TRBV28 and TRBJ1-2, with D possibly matching TRBD1 (5 bases). The germline gives CDR1 MDHEN, CDR2 SYDVKM. The V gene lost 4 bases and the J gene lost 7 bases, with 28 bases spanning the gap. The length of the CDR3 is 18 residues. CDR3 residues: CASSYSSSERIGVGGYTF. The CDR3 DNA reads as TGTGCCAGCAGTTACAGCAGTTCAGAAAGGATAGGGGTCGGTGGCTACACCTTC.

V usage is TRBV29-1 and J usage is TRBJ2-7; no definite D call. The CDR3 is made up of 11 amino acids. V lost 6 bases and J lost 6, with 12 bases in between. Germline V gene data show CDR1 as SQVTM and CDR2 as ANQGSEA. CDR3 in amino acids: CSVRLPSEQYF. The CDR3 DNA reads as TGCAGCGTCCGACTTCCCTCCGAGCAGTACTTC.

The chain uses TRBV11-2 and TRBJ2-1, with TRBD2 matching over 12 bases. The germline gives CDR1 SGHAT, CDR2 FQNNGV. The V segment lost 4 bases and the J segment 4 bases; nucleotides outside the gene matches: 8. This CDR3 has 17 residues. CDR3 sequence (DNA): TGTGCCAGCAGCTCTGGACTAGCGGGGTACCGTTACAATGAGCAGTTCTTC. Translated: CASSSGLAGYRYNEQFF.

V gene TRBV13 combines with J gene TRBJ2-1; unclear D gene. Germline values: CDR1 PRHDT, CDR2 FYEKMQ (reference sequence). V shed 3 bases and J shed 10 bases, with 10 bases lying between them. The length of the CDR3 is 12 residues. CDR3 nucleotide sequence: TGTGCCAGCAGCTTTCCCCCCCAGGAGCAGTTCTTC. Translated: CASSFPPQEQFF.

This rearrangement joins TRBV5-1 to TRBJ1-1, with 8 positions matching TRBD1. This CDR3 has 15 residues. Germline V gives CDR1 SGHRS, CDR2 YFSETQ. J gave up 6 bases and V 0 bases, and 7 bases lay outside the gene matches. CDR3 region: CASSLVDREIAEAFF. CDR3 DNA: TGCGCCAGCAGCTTGGTGGACAGGGAGATCGCTGAAGCTTTCTTT.

This clone was recorded only once. The chain uses TRBV11-2 and TRBJ2-3; TRBD1 agrees at 8 bases. Germline CDR1 is SGHAT and CDR2 is FQNNGV. The CDR3 covers 17 residues. V was pared by 0 bases and J by 4 bases, with 9 bases of the junction left unmatched. The CDR3 is CASSLDPGQGPPDTQYF. CDR3 nucleotides: TGTGCCAGCAGCTTAGACCCCGGACAGGGCCCCCCAGATACGCAGTATTTT.

V and J are TRBV13 and TRBJ2-5, with unresolved D. Per germline, CDR1 PRHDT and CDR2 FYEKMQ (reference sequence). The CDR3 is 14 amino acids. V lost 1 base to trimming and J lost 3 bases, with 9 bases between them. The DNA of the CDR3 is TGTGCCAGCAGCTTAGATCGGGTAGAAGAGACCCAGTACTTC. This gives the protein CASSLDRVEETQYF.

The rearrangement links TRBV6-6 to TRBJ2-3, with 7 nucleotides matching TRBD2. CDR3 length equals 16 residues. Germline loops: CDR1 MNHNY, CDR2 SVGAGI (reference sequence). The V segment lost 7 bases and the J segment 0 bases; nucleotides outside the gene matches: 10. DNA for the CDR3: TGTGCCAGCATTCCCGCTAGCGGAACTAGCACAGATACGCAGTATTTT. Translated, it gives CASIPASGTSTDTQYF.

The chain carries TRBV5-1 and TRBJ2-1; tentatively, D is TRBD1 or TRBD2 (5 bases each). The CDR3 extends over 18 amino acids. V dropped 1 base and J dropped 5 bases, with 22 bases sitting between them. The V gene's germline CDR1 is SGHRS and CDR2 YFSETQ. The CDR3 loop reads CASSLRGARALAHNEQFF. The CDR3 DNA sequence: TGCGCCAGCAGCTTGAGGGGTGCAAGGGCCCTAGCCCACAATGAGCAGTTCTTC. Full variable domain (missing parts from reference TRBV5-1 and TRBJ2-1): KAGVTQTPRYLIKTRGQQVTLSCSPISGHRSVSWYQQTPGQGLQFLFEYFSETQRNKGNFPGRFSGRQFSNSRSEMNVSTLELGDSALYLCASSLRGARALAHNEQFFGPGTRLTVL.

The chain recombines TRBV6-5 with TRBJ2-7, with D unresolved. The CDR3 totals 14 residues. CDR1 is MNHEY, CDR2 SVGAGI, per germline. The V and J ends lost 2 bases and 3 bases respectively, with 11 bases between them. The CDR3 bases are TGTGCCAGCAGTTACAAGGTAGTTGGCTACGAGCAGTACTTC. This sequence encodes CASSYKVVGYEQYF.

V is TRBV5-1 and J is TRBJ1-1; possibly TRBD1 for D (6 bases). The CDR3 is 16 amino acids. Per germline, CDR1 SGHRS and CDR2 YFSETQ. Trimming shortened V by 0 bases and J by 0 bases, and 12 bases separated the two germline ends. CDR3: CASSLAGTTVNTEAFF. CDR3 bases: TGCGCCAGCAGCTTGGCCGGGACAACCGTGAACACTGAAGCTTTCTTT.

The table lists this clone with a count of one. This chain connects TRBV25-1 to TRBJ2-7, with D tentatively TRBD1 (5 bases). V was clipped by 9 bases and J by 0 bases, with 18 bases between them. Looked up from germline, CDR1 is MGHDK and CDR2 is SYGVNS. This CDR3 spans 15 amino acids. CDR3 region: CASQKLTQGSYEQYF. CDR3 in DNA: TGTGCCAGTCAGAAACTAACCCAGGGCTCCTACGAGCAGTACTTC.

This chain connects TRBV28 to TRBJ1-2; D gene uncertain. Germline loops: CDR1 MDHEN, CDR2 SYDVKM. The V gene lost 10 bases and the J gene lost 0 bases, with 21 bases spanning the gap. This CDR3 contains 16 residues. This chain's CDR3 is CATEPGVGSPNYGYTF. CDR3 nucleotides: TGTGCCACCGAACCCGGCGTCGGATCCCCTAACTATGGCTACACCTTC.

The V call is TRBV7-6, the J call TRBJ2-1, with D possibly being TRBD1 (6 bases). Per the germline V gene, CDR1 is SGHVS and CDR2 is FNYEAQ. V was cut by 10 bases and J by 7 bases, with 14 bases left in between. The CDR3 extends over 12 amino acids. The CDR3 sequence is CATAGVGNEQFF. CDR3 sequence (DNA): TGTGCCACTGCAGGGGTGGGTAATGAGCAGTTCTTC.

The gene calls are TRBV19 and TRBJ1-5, with D perhaps TRBD1 (5 bases). The CDR3 is 15 residues long. V lost 1 base and J 3 bases, leaving 10 bases between the germline ends. Germline-derived CDR1 and CDR2 are LNHDA and SQIVND (reference sequence). In DNA form, the CDR3 reads TGTGCCAGTAGTATAGGTTGGGGACTCAATCAGCCCCAGCATTTT. Translation gives CASSIGWGLNQPQHF.

CDR3 in DNA: TGTGCCAGCAGCTCCCAGATGGCGAGGGAGGAAGGCCAGTACTTC. Its translation is CASSSQMAREEGQYF. V gene TRBV7-9 combines with J gene TRBJ2-5; maybe TRBD2 (6 bases). CDR1 is SEHNR, CDR2 FQNEAQ, per germline (reference sequence). The CDR3 runs 15 residues. Trimming removed 4 bases at V and 10 bases at J, with 22 bases between. Combining the CDR3 with reference TRBV7-9 and TRBJ2-5 gives the whole variable domain DTGVSQNPRHKITKRGQNVTFRCDPISEHNRLYWYRQTLGQGPEFLTYFQNEAQLEKSRLLSDRFSAERPKGSFSTLEIQRTEQGDSAMYLCASSSQMAREEGQYFGPGTRLLVL.

Concerning this clone itself: The identical CDR3 is also encoded by other nucleotide sequences in the sample. The chain combines TRBV11-2 with TRBJ2-3; D remains ambiguous. From germline, CDR1 is SGHAT and CDR2 FQNNGV. The CDR3 length is 12 residues. V was clipped by 1 base and J by 6 bases, with 5 bases between them. The CDR3 region is CASSLVEDTQYF. CDR3 DNA: TGTGCCAGCAGCTTAGTGGAGGATACGCAGTATTTT.

As to this clone: The identical CDR3 is also encoded by other nucleotide sequences in the sample. The chain joins TRBV27 to TRBJ2-7; D call uncertain. Trimming left V 5 bases short and J 3 bases short, with 8 bases between. This CDR3 contains 12 residues. The V gene's germline CDR1 is MNHEY and CDR2 SMNVEV (reference sequence). CDR3 residues: CASSPRSYEQYF. DNA of the CDR3: TGTGCCAGCAGTCCCCGGAGCTACGAGCAGTACTTC.

The chain couples TRBV28 to TRBJ2-7, with unresolved D. V lost 3 bases and J lost 0, with 9 bases in between. This CDR3 has 14 residues. The germline gives CDR1 MDHEN, CDR2 SYDVKM. The CDR3, as DNA: TGTGCCAGCAGTTTTGGCTCGAGCTCCTACGAGCAGTACTTC. It translates to CASSFGSSSYEQYF.

The chain carries TRBV27 and TRBJ2-1; 10 positions agree with TRBD2. Per germline, CDR1 MNHEY and CDR2 SMNVEV (reference sequence). The CDR3 is made up of 13 amino acids. J was trimmed by 4 bases and V by 10 bases; bases with no gene match: 4. The CDR3: CATGLADYNEQFF. CDR3 sequence (DNA): TGTGCCACAGGACTAGCGGATTACAATGAGCAGTTCTTC.

The chain combines TRBV7-9 with TRBJ2-1, with D perhaps assigned TRBD1 or TRBD2 (6 bases each). Trimming stripped 3 bases from V and 4 bases from J, with 16 bases between. The CDR3 consists of 16 residues. Germline CDR1 and CDR2: SEHNR and FQNEAQ (reference sequence). The CDR3 DNA reads as TGTGCCAGCAGCTTTGCGCCGGGGGCGGGGTACAATGAGCAGTTCTTC. It translates to CASSFAPGAGYNEQFF.

DNA for the CDR3: TGTGCCAGCAGCTTTTGGGAGCGTGAAAACATTCAGTACTTC. Amino acid sequence: CASSFWERENIQYF. The rearrangement uses TRBV7-9 and TRBJ2-4; tentative D call: TRBD2 (5 bases). CDR1 and CDR2 from the germline V gene are SEHNR and FQNEAQ (reference sequence). The V end was cut by 3 bases, the J end by 5 bases, with 11 bases between. The CDR3 is made up of 14 amino acids. The complete variable domain, with remaining parts taken from reference TRBV7-9 and TRBJ2-4, reads DTGVSQNPRHKITKRGQNVTFRCDPISEHNRLYWYRQTLGQGPEFLTYFQNEAQLEKSRLLSDRFSAERPKGSFSTLEIQRTEQGDSAMYLCASSFWERENIQYFGAGTRLSVL.